The clone carrying this T cell receptor beta chain was seen a handful of times. Its antigen is still unknown. This sample is part of a study of T cells in localized non-small cell lung cancer. Overall study results and limits: Because researchers sequenced only one region of the tumor, heterogeneity is still possible. Longer overall survival was associated with a higher density of T cells in the blood. Median detection of top 100 tumor clones in adjacent lung was over 45 clones. Uninvolved nearby lung showed the greatest T cell clonality, exceeding that found in tumor.

The data were produced by immunoSEQ multiplex PCR, yet TCRdb's version contains in-frame clones alone and is incomplete. The table has fewer than 5,000 clones, around 29% seen once. Sequencing used lung tumor tissue, obtained before any cancer treatment. The clonotype comes from a man aged 35-69 years with stage III squamous cell lung carcinoma.

CDR3 sequence: CATLGQPYEQYF. The CDR3 bases are TGTGCCACCCTAGGACAGCCCTACGAGCAGTACTTC. The V call is TRBV9, the J call TRBJ2-7, with D possibly matching TRBD1 (6 bases). Germline V gene sequence: CDR1 SGDLS, CDR2 YYNGEE. This CDR3 has 12 residues. The V end lost 9 bases, the J end lost 2 bases, and 12 bases lay between the germline ends.